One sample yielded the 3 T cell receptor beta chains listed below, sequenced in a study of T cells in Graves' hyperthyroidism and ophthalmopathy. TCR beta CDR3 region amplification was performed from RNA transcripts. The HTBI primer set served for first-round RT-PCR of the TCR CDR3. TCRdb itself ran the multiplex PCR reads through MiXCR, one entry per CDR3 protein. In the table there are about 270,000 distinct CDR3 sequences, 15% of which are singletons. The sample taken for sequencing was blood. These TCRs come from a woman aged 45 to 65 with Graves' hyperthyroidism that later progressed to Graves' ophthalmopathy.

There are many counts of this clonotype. CDR3 amino acids: CASSPQGANYGYTF. CDR3 nucleotides: TGTGCCAGCAGCCCTCAGGGTGCCAACTATGGCTACACCTTC. The genes are TRBV7-2 and TRBJ1-2; maybe TRBD1 (5 bases). Trimming pared 5 bases from V and 2 bases from J, leaving 12 bases between. Germline CDR1 and CDR2: SGHTA and FQGNSA. This CDR3 spans 14 amino acids.

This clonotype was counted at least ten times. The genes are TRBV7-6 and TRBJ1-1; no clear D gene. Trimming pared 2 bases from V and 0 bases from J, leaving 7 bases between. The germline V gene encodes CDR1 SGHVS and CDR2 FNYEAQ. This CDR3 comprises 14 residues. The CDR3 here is CASSLLALNTEAFF. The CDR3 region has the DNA TGTGCCAGCAGCTTATTGGCGCTGAACACTGAAGCTTTCTTT.

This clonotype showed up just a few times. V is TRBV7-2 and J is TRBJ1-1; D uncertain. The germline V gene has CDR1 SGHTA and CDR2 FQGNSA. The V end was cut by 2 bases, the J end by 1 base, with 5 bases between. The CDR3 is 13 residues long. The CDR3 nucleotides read TGTGCCAGCAGCTTACCGAGGAACACTGAAGCTTTCTTT. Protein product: CASSLPRNTEAFF.